This T cell receptor (beta chain) stems from a study of vaccination and CD4 T cells after COVID-19. The overall study: The post-COVID sampling time was a median about 98 days after diagnosis, ranging from 35 to 161. Notes on the study in general: In convalescent patients, 304 of 307 vaccine-specific clones were mono-reactive for SARS-CoV-2 spike.

Worth noting for this clonotype: Its antigen is as yet unknown.

Treatment described: roughly ten-day PBMC culture with coronavirus spike peptide pools or control peptides (ViraFEST assay). CDR1 and CDR2 from the germline V gene are DFQATT and SNEGSKA (reference sequence). The CDR3 runs to 14 residues. V was clipped by 0 bases and J by 7 bases; unmatched bases: 0. The study sequenced cultured CD4+ T cell DNA using the Oncomine TCR Beta short-read assay. TCRdb ran MiXCR on the PCR reads and lists one entry per CDR3 protein. Of fewer than 3,500 distinct CDR3 sequences in the sample, around 35% are singletons; the top ten hold about a third. The rearrangement joins TRBV20-1 to TRBJ1-6, with TRBD1 matching 10 bases. The sequence derives from a human donor who had recovered from COVID-19. The sample was CD4+ T cells from blood, cultured in vitro. The CDR3 DNA reads TGCAGTGCTAGAGAGGACAGGGGGAATTCACCCCTCCACTTT. It is translated as CSAREDRGNSPLHF.